Below, 5 T cell receptor beta chains from the same sample are listed, as sequenced in a study of monozygotic twins with inflammatory bowel disease. For each CDR3 protein, TCRdb gives one entry from its re-call of the 5' RACE reads, without DNA. The sample holds approximately 150,000 distinct CDR3 sequences. Specimen: blood. The receptors shown here come from a human donor with ulcerative colitis or Crohn's disease, or a healthy co-twin of an affected twin (not recorded which).

The CDR3 is CASSPSVNTGELFF. The chain recombines TRBV14 with TRBJ2-2; TCRdb's D call of TRBD2 is untestable without DNA. The CDR3 runs 14 residues. From germline, CDR1 is SGHDN and CDR2 FVKESK. Looking up the rest from reference TRBV14 and TRBJ2-2 gives the full variable domain: EAGVTQFPSHSVIEKGQTVTLRCDPISGHDNLYWYRRVMGKEIKFLLHFVKESKQDESGMPNNRFLAERTGGTYSTLKVQPAELEDSGVYFCASSPSVNTGELFFGEGSRLTVL.

The chain recombines TRBV7-2 with TRBJ1-3. The germline V gene encodes CDR1 SGHTA and CDR2 FQGNSA. The length of the CDR3 is 13 residues. CDR3 sequence reads: CASSTNMGNTIYF.

The chain joins TRBV4-3 to TRBJ2-5. There are 15 residues in the CDR3. Germline CDR1 is LGHNA and CDR2 is YSLEER. This CDR3 reads CASSQDLVQQETQYF.

The chain is built from TRBV7-2 and TRBJ2-5. CDR1 and CDR2 from the germline V gene are SGHTA and FQGNSA. This CDR3 has 14 amino acids. The CDR3 spells CASSPRWASMTQYF.

The chain uses TRBV7-2 and TRBJ2-1; no DNA is available, so the TRBD2 call from TCRdb remains unchecked. This CDR3 contains 15 residues. Germline V lookup: CDR1 SGHTA, CDR2 FQGNSA. CDR3 region: CASSPLADTYNEQFF.